One and the same sample provided the 15 T cell receptor beta chains below, sequenced in a study of T-cell memory formation after mild COVID-19. TCRdb fed the 5' RACE reads into MiXCR, producing one record per CDR3 protein. The data show fewer than 500,000 distinct CDR3 sequences, approximately 25% seen once. The sequenced material came from PBMCs or a T cell subset sorted from them (not recorded which). Every receptor here comes from an adult woman who had mild COVID-19 (a few samples of this study predate the infection). Cell type and time point are not known.

This clonotype appeared many times. This sequence joins TRBV5-5 and TRBJ2-7; 11 bases agree with TRBD2. Per the germline V gene, CDR1 is SGHKS and CDR2 is YYEKEE (reference sequence). The CDR3 runs to 15 residues. The V segment lost 4 bases and the J segment 4 bases; nucleotides outside the gene matches: 7. In nucleotides, the CDR3 is TGTGCCAGCAGCCCCATCACTAGCGGGGGTTACGAGCAGTACTTC. This sequence encodes CASSPITSGGYEQYF.

The rearrangement uses TRBV25-1 and TRBJ1-2; unclear D gene. V dropped 5 bases and J dropped 7 bases, with 11 bases sitting between them. The CDR3 has 12 amino acids. Germline V gene data show CDR1 as MGHDK and CDR2 as SYGVNS. The CDR3 DNA follows: TGTGCCAGCAGTTCGGGTCAGTCTGGCTACACCTTC. It yields the protein CASSSGQSGYTF.

This clonotype was found a few times. The chain joins TRBV4-2 to TRBJ1-5; 7 bases map to TRBD1. The V and J ends lost 1 base and 2 bases, in that order; junction bases with no gene match: 5. CDR3 length equals 16 residues. CDR1 LGHNA and CDR2 YNFKEQ come from the germline V gene. The CDR3 DNA sequence: TGTGCCAGCAGCCAAGGGGGCACAGGGGGCAATCAGCCCCAGCATTTT. Its protein is CASSQGGTGGNQPQHF.

The chain has TRBV18 and TRBJ2-1, with 13 bases aligning to TRBD2. CDR1 and CDR2 from the germline V gene are KGHSH and LQKENI. The CDR3 is 14 residues long. V lost 9 bases to trimming and J lost 7 bases; unmatched junction nucleotides: 6. CDR3 in amino acids: CASWTSGSVNEQFF. In DNA, the CDR3 is TGTGCCAGTTGGACTAGCGGGAGTGTGAATGAGCAGTTCTTC.

CDR3 nucleotides: TGTGCCAGCAGTTACGAGCAGGGGACAGTCACCGGGGAGCTGTTTTTT. It translates to CASSYEQGTVTGELFF. The rearrangement links TRBV6-5 to TRBJ2-2; TRBD1 agrees at 7 bases. V lost 2 bases, J lost 4 bases, and 7 bases stayed unmatched. The germline CDR1 and CDR2 sequences are MNHEY and SVGAGI. The CDR3 has 16 amino acids.

The gene calls are TRBV5-1 and TRBJ2-1; 11 bases map to TRBD2. The germline gives CDR1 SGHRS, CDR2 YFSETQ. This CDR3 contains 15 residues. J was trimmed by 0 bases and V by 7 bases; bases with no gene match: 3. As DNA, the CDR3 is TGCGCCAGCCGCGGGACTAGCGGCTCCTACAATGAGCAGTTCTTC. It codes for CASRGTSGSYNEQFF.

There are a few counts of this clonotype. J is TRBJ1-2 and V is TRBV6-5; no firm D call. V lost 8 bases, J lost 6 bases, and 13 bases lay in between. Germline values: CDR1 MNHEY, CDR2 SVGAGI. There are 12 residues in the CDR3. DNA of the CDR3: TGTGCCAGCCGGAGAGTAGGAGATGGCTACACCTTC. Encoded protein: CASRRVGDGYTF.

The chain couples TRBV7-9 to TRBJ1-1, with D hard to call. Germline-derived CDR1 and CDR2 are SEHNR and FQNEAQ (reference sequence). The CDR3 is made up of 13 amino acids. Trimming removed 2 bases from V and 3 bases from J, with 7 bases in between. The CDR3 sequence is CASSLFEYTEAFF. The CDR3 region has the DNA TGTGCCAGCAGCTTATTTGAGTACACTGAAGCTTTCTTT.

In this sample, this clonotype turned up a few times. The chain uses TRBV5-5 and TRBJ2-1; 7 bases agree with TRBD1. This CDR3 has 15 amino acids. Trimming removed 1 base from V and 3 bases from J; junction bases left unmatched: 4. The germline CDR1 and CDR2 sequences are SGHKS and YYEKEE (reference sequence). CDR3 protein: CASSLQQGSYNEQFF. CDR3 bases: TGTGCCAGCAGCTTGCAACAGGGGAGCTACAATGAGCAGTTCTTC.

This clonotype came up many times. The chain is built from TRBV4-2 and TRBJ2-1; no clear D. The V gene's germline CDR1 is LGHNA and CDR2 YNFKEQ. V lost 1 base and J 2 bases, leaving 12 bases between the germline ends. The CDR3 has 16 amino acids. CDR3 region: CASSQAPRGTYNEQFF. CDR3 sequence (DNA): TGTGCCAGCAGCCAAGCTCCCAGAGGCACCTACAATGAGCAGTTCTTC.

The sample holds a few counts of this clonotype. The chain joins TRBV7-9 to TRBJ2-1; 10 positions agree with TRBD1. Germline CDR1 is SEHNR and CDR2 is FQNEAQ (reference sequence). This CDR3 has 11 amino acids. With 10 bases clipped from V and 8 bases from J, the junction kept 2 bases outside the gene matches. This CDR3 is CATGTGDEQFF. In DNA form, the CDR3 reads TGTGCCACCGGGACAGGGGATGAGCAGTTCTTC.

This clonotype has more than one count but fewer than ten. This rearrangement joins TRBV30 to TRBJ2-7; D possibly corresponds to TRBD2 (6 bases). V lost 1 base to trimming and J lost 2 bases, with 15 bases between them. Germline CDR1 reads GTSNPN; CDR2 reads SVGIG (reference sequence). The CDR3 sequence is 15 residues long. CDR3 bases: TGTGCCTGGAGTGGGGCGGGGTCTCCCCCCTACGAGCAGTACTTC. This encodes CAWSGAGSPPYEQYF.

This clonotype turned up a few times. The chain uses TRBV19 and TRBJ2-7; the D gene is possibly TRBD2 (6 bases). This CDR3 has 14 residues. Germline CDR1 LNHDA, CDR2 SQIVND (reference sequence). Trimming shortened V by 3 bases and J by 3 bases, and 12 bases separated the two germline ends. The CDR3 is CASSMTQGGYEQYF. The CDR3 DNA reads as TGTGCCAGTAGTATGACCCAGGGAGGCTACGAGCAGTACTTC.

The V and J genes are TRBV12-3 or TRBV12-4 and TRBJ2-5, with 8 positions matching TRBD1. The CDR3 consists of 15 residues. Unmatched junction bases numbered 9, after V lost 5 bases and J lost 4 bases. The CDR3 region is CASSLPWTGIETQYF. CDR3 DNA: TGTGCCAGCAGTCTACCCTGGACAGGGATAGAGACCCAGTACTTC.

This chain uses TRBV4-1 with TRBJ1-2, with D possibly matching TRBD1 (6 bases). Germline CDR1 and CDR2: MGHRA and YSYEKL. V lost 6 bases to trimming and J lost 8 bases, with 10 bases between them. CDR3 length equals 11 residues. CDR3 nucleotide sequence: TGCGCCAGCAGTCAGGGGATGGGCTACACCTTC. As protein: CASSQGMGYTF.